The TCR beta chain described here comes from a study of T cell responses to AZD1222 COVID-19 vaccine. The germline V gene has CDR1 LGHNA and CDR2 YSLEER. Deletions cut 0 bases from V and 4 bases from J, with 11 bases between. The CDR3 spans 15 residues. Assay: immunoSEQ multiplex PCR; the TCRdb copy retains only in-frame clones and omits some. The specimen's table records around 140,000 clones. The TCR sequence derives from an adult in good health. The chain has TRBV4-3 and TRBJ2-3, with a weak D call TRBD1 (5 bases). Sequencing was done on a sample of peripheral blood. The CDR3 is CASSQDLGAPDTQYF. In DNA form, the CDR3 reads TGCGCCAGCAGCCAAGATTTAGGGGCCCCAGATACGCAGTATTTT.